Listed below are T cell receptor beta chains from one sample, sequenced in a study of blood T cell repertoires in COVID-19. Only in-frame clones appear in the TCRdb table, and some are missing; sequencing was by immunoSEQ multiplex PCR. This table holds roughly 240,000 clones, around four fifths found once. The material sequenced was peripheral blood. All receptors derive from a woman aged 70 to 79 with acute or convalescent COVID-19. CDR3s include the opening cysteine and the closing phenylalanine or tryptophan. The order of the fields is V gene, D gene, J gene, clone size, CDR3 DNA, CDR3 protein. The D gene is left open where the match is weak. Where a row states a size, it is once, few, many or the class of an expanded clone; other rows omit it.

V: TRBV7-8; D: TRBD1; J: TRBJ2-1; size: NA; DNA: TGTGCCAGCAGCTTCCGGGACAGGGTCCTAATGAAAAAGCAGTTCTTC; CDR3: CASSFRDRVLMKKQFF
V: TRBV7-2; D: TRBD2; J: TRBJ2-1; size: NA; DNA: TGTGCCAGCAGTTCTAGCGGGGGCCCCTACAATGAGCAGTTCTTC; CDR3: CASSSSGGPYNEQFF
V: TRBV11-2; D: TRBD1; J: TRBJ1-2; size: once; DNA: TGTGCCAGCAGGTTAGCGGGACAGGACTATGGCTACACCTTC; CDR3: CASRLAGQDYGYTF
V: TRBV27; D: NA; J: TRBJ1-1; size: NA; DNA: TGTGCCAGCAGTTTAAAATACAACCAGAGGGGGGGGAACACTGAAGCTTTCTTT; CDR3: CASSLKYNQRGGNTEAFF
V: TRBV9; D: NA; J: TRBJ1-2; size: NA; DNA: TGTGCCAGCAGCGTATTGACAGGCCCCTATGGCTACACCTTC; CDR3: CASSVLTGPYGYTF
V: TRBV20-1; D: NA; J: TRBJ1-1; size: NA; DNA: TGCAGTGCTAGTTCGATATACGGTCGGACTGAAGCTTTCTTT; CDR3: CSASSIYGRTEAFF
V: TRBV10-3; D: NA; J: TRBJ1-4; size: NA; DNA: TGTGCCATCAGTTGGGACCAGGGGGAAAAACTGTTTTTT; CDR3: CAISWDQGEKLFF
V: TRBV5-1; D: NA; J: TRBJ2-2; size: NA; DNA: TGCGCCAGCAGCGAACCAGGGACGAACACCGGGGAGCTGTTTTTT; CDR3: CASSEPGTNTGELFF
V: TRBV7-2; D: TRBD2; J: TRBJ2-2; size: once; DNA: TGTGCCAGCAGCTTACCCCCTCGGACTAGCGGGGGCACCGGGGAGCTGTTTTTT; CDR3: CASSLPPRTSGGTGELFF
V: TRBV6-1; D: NA; J: TRBJ1-5; size: NA; DNA: TGTGCCAGCAGTGTTACAATCAATCAGCCCCAGCATTTT; CDR3: CASSVTINQPQHF
V: TRBV19; D: NA; J: TRBJ2-5; size: once; DNA: TGTGCCAGTACTCAGGGTGTTGGAGAGACCCAGTACTTC; CDR3: CASTQGVGETQYF
V: TRBV7-8; D: TRBD1; J: TRBJ1-2; size: NA; DNA: TGTGCCAGCAGCTCAATCGACAGGGGAGTAGTCTATGGCTACACCTTC; CDR3: CASSSIDRGVVYGYTF
V: TRBV3-1/TRBV3-2; D: NA; J: TRBJ1-1; size: NA; DNA: TGTGCCAGCAGCCAAGGAGTGTCGACAAACACTGAAGCTTTCTTT; CDR3: CASSQGVSTNTEAFF
V: TRBV10-3; D: TRBD1; J: TRBJ1-2; size: NA; DNA: TGTGCCATCAGAAGACCGGGACAGGGTAACTATGGCTACACCTTC; CDR3: CAIRRPGQGNYGYTF
V: TRBV5-1; D: TRBD1; J: TRBJ2-5; size: NA; DNA: TGCGCCAGCAGCTCGTCCGCCGGGACAGCAGAAGAGACCCAGTACTTC; CDR3: CASSSSAGTAEETQYF
V: TRBV4-3; D: TRBD1; J: TRBJ2-1; size: NA; DNA: TGCGCCAGCAGCCAAGATGGACAGGGGGTTTACAATGAGCAGTTCTTC; CDR3: CASSQDGQGVYNEQFF
V: TRBV19; D: NA; J: TRBJ1-5; size: NA; DNA: TGTGCCAGTAGCCAAAGGGGAACTCAGGGACTCCAGCATTTT; CDR3: CASSQRGTQGLQHF
V: TRBV10-3; D: TRBD1; J: TRBJ2-7; size: NA; DNA: TGTGCCATCAGACCCGGGACAGGGTCAGTCTACGAGCAGTACTTC; CDR3: CAIRPGTGSVYEQYF
V: TRBV7-9; D: NA; J: TRBJ2-5; size: NA; DNA: TGTGCCAGCAGCCGTACTAGCACAGAGACCCAGTACTTC; CDR3: CASSRTSTETQYF
V: TRBV7-9; D: TRBD1; J: TRBJ1-2; size: NA; DNA: TGTGCCAGCAGCCTAACAGGGGAGTATGGCTACACCTTC; CDR3: CASSLTGEYGYTF
V: TRBV20-1; D: NA; J: TRBJ1-2; size: NA; DNA: TGCAGTGCTCCTAGGACTCCCGGTCAAACCTTC; CDR3: CSAPRTPGQTF
V: TRBV19; D: NA; J: TRBJ1-2; size: NA; DNA: TGTGCCAGTTACGAACGGGCTTCGCCCCCACTAGGCTATGGCTACACCTTC; CDR3: CASYERASPPLGYGYTF
V: TRBV10-3; D: NA; J: TRBJ2-1; size: NA; DNA: TGTGCCATCAAGAAGGACAGCTCCTACAATGAGCAGTTCTTC; CDR3: CAIKKDSSYNEQFF
V: TRBV3-1/TRBV3-2; D: NA; J: TRBJ2-6; size: once; DNA: TGTGCCAGCAGCCGGGCCTCAGGGGTCTCTGGGGCCAACGTCCTGACTTTC; CDR3: CASSRASGVSGANVLTF
V: TRBV30; D: TRBD1; J: TRBJ1-1; size: NA; DNA: TGTGCCTGGACCTCCACCTGGACAGGGGGCGAGAACACTGAAGCTTTCTTT; CDR3: CAWTSTWTGGENTEAFF
V: TRBV5-6; D: TRBD1; J: TRBJ2-7; size: NA; DNA: TGTGCCAGCAGCTTGGCCGGACAGGCTTACGAGCAGTACTTC; CDR3: CASSLAGQAYEQYF
V: TRBV4-2; D: NA; J: TRBJ2-3; size: NA; DNA: TGTGCCAGCAGCCAAGCCCTACTCACAGATACGCAGTATTTT; CDR3: CASSQALLTDTQYF
V: TRBV7-9; D: TRBD1; J: TRBJ2-5; size: NA; DNA: TGTGCCAGCAGCCCGACAGGGGTGGAGACCCAGTACTTC; CDR3: CASSPTGVETQYF
V: TRBV3-1/TRBV3-2; D: NA; J: TRBJ1-5; size: NA; DNA: TGTGCCAGCAGCCAAGAGAGGTCGGGGAATCAGCCCCAGCATTTT; CDR3: CASSQERSGNQPQHF
V: TRBV13; D: TRBD2; J: TRBJ2-4; size: NA; DNA: TGTGCCAGCAGGCCGGGGGGAGCCAAAAACATTCAGTACTTC; CDR3: CASRPGGAKNIQYF
V: TRBV6-6; D: TRBD1; J: TRBJ1-5; size: NA; DNA: TGTGCCAGCAGTTCCGGACAGGTTAGCAATCAGCCCCAGCATTTT; CDR3: CASSSGQVSNQPQHF